The clone carrying this TCR beta chain was seen more than once but under ten times. Method: immunoSEQ multiplex PCR; TCRdb's copy keeps in-frame clones and lacks some. This sample has 550,000 to 800,000 clones, with under 80% found just once. The record originates from a study of shared clonotypes between healthy human individuals. Per germline, CDR1 SGHNT and CDR2 YYREEE (reference sequence). This CDR3 is 15 amino acids long. V gave up 4 bases and J gave up 3 bases, with 14 bases separating them. The sequencing sample was made of memory CD4+ T cells sorted from blood. The subset is: CD45RA-negative fraction. V usage is TRBV5-4 and J usage is TRBJ2-4, with D tentatively TRBD1 or TRBD2 (5 bases each). The sequence came from a woman in her twenties or thirties in good health. The CDR3: CASSPPGPYKNIQYF. DNA for the CDR3: TGTGCCAGCAGCCCCCCGGGACCGTACAAAAACATTCAGTACTTC.